The source of this T cell receptor (beta chain) is a study of response to subunit inactivated influenza vaccine. General observations from the study: The authors offered the suggestion that each seasonal influenza vaccination recruits few new T cells.

This clonotype was recorded only once. Its antigen remains unidentified. TCRdb fed the RT-PCR reads into MiXCR, producing one record per CDR3 protein. Among 500,000 to 600,000 distinct CDR3 sequences listed, approximately 15% were seen once. The receptor's source is a man aged 45 to 75 who received an inactivated influenza vaccine. Specimen: CD4+ T cells sorted from PBMCs, collected roughly 24 months after vaccination.

CDR3 sequence reads: CASSLGLAGVPGELFF. The CDR3 bases are TGTGCCAGCAGCTTGGGCCTAGCGGGAGTCCCCGGGGAGCTGTTTTTT. The chain is built from TRBV5-5 and TRBJ2-2; 10 positions match TRBD2. The CDR3 is made up of 16 amino acids. The ends lost 0 bases at V and 6 bases at J; junction bases unmatched: 5. Germline V gene sequence: CDR1 SGHKS, CDR2 YYEKEE (reference sequence).